This passage covers 12 T cell receptor beta chains from one sample sequenced in a study of blood T cells in healthy people across ages. For the second PCR, which ran for roughly 7 to 11 cycles, a sample-barcoded 5' primer and a J-beta primer mix were used. Each CDR3 protein gets one entry after TCRdb re-called the 5' RACE reads with MiXCR. The top ten clones hold about 7.7% of a sample with 1.5 million to 2 million distinct CDR3 sequences, roughly 27% of them seen once. The source material was blood. The source is a woman in her 30s in good health.

The chain combines TRBV7-2 with TRBJ2-1; possible D gene TRBD1, 7 bases. Germline V gene data show CDR1 as SGHTA and CDR2 as FQGNSA. The CDR3 spans 14 residues. V was pared by 8 bases and J by 14 bases, with 25 bases between. The CDR3 nucleotides read TGTGCCAGCGGCGCGCAGGGGGGCGGAACTCGAGAGTTCTTC. Translating gives CASGAQGGGTREFF. The full variable domain, in which reference TRBV7-2 and TRBJ2-1 provide the parts outside the CDR3, is GAGVSQSPSNKVTEKGKDVELRCDPISGHTALYWYRQSLGQGLEFLIYFQGNSAPDKSGLPSDRFSAERTGGSVSTLTIQRTQQEDSAVYLCASGAQGGGTREFFGPGTRLTVL.

V gene TRBV14 combines with J gene TRBJ1-2, with D possibly TRBD1 on 5 matching bases. Germline V gene lookup returns CDR1 SGHDN and CDR2 FVKESK. The CDR3 has 14 amino acids. The V and J ends lost 2 bases and 6 bases respectively, with 13 bases between them. The CDR3 sequence is CASSQILGPHGYTF. CDR3 sequence (DNA): TGTGCCAGCAGCCAAATCTTGGGACCACATGGCTACACCTTC.

This clonotype showed up just a few times. The chain carries TRBV7-9 and TRBJ2-5, with 11 bases fitting TRBD1. TRBJ2-7 matches the DNA end more closely, so the J call is doubtful. This CDR3 has 15 residues. Germline CDR1 SEHNR, CDR2 FQNEAQ (reference sequence). The DNA of the CDR3 is TGTGCCAGCAGCCACGGACAGGGGGCTATCTACGAGCAGTACTTC. The encoded protein is CASSHGQGAIYEQYF.

The chain links TRBV5-1 to TRBJ2-1, with D unclear. Per germline, CDR1 SGHRS and CDR2 YFSETQ. Trimming took 4 bases from V and 1 from J, leaving 9 bases between them. This CDR3 contains 14 residues. The DNA for the CDR3 is TGCGCCAGCAGCCCGATTCCGTCCTACAATGAGCAGTTCTTC. Translation gives CASSPIPSYNEQFF.

This clonotype appeared a few times. This sequence joins TRBV4-3 and TRBJ2-3; 11 bases map to TRBD2. The CDR3 is 16 residues long. The V segment lost 5 bases and the J segment 3 bases; nucleotides outside the gene matches: 7. Germline loops: CDR1 LGHNA, CDR2 YSLEER. The CDR3 loop is CASSSSTSGETDTQYF. CDR3 coding DNA: TGCGCCAGCAGCTCCTCGACTAGCGGGGAGACAGATACGCAGTATTTT.

This clonotype was detected only a few times. The chain combines TRBV20-1 with TRBJ2-7; the match to TRBD1 covers 7 bases. In germline, CDR1 is DFQATT, CDR2 SNEGSKA (reference sequence). The ends lost 5 bases at V and 5 bases at J; junction bases unmatched: 6. This CDR3 has 12 residues. The DNA of the CDR3 is TGCAGTGCTTCCCGGACAGGAAACGAGCAGTACTTC. Its translation: CSASRTGNEQYF.

The rearrangement joins TRBV28 to TRBJ1-1; D gene ambiguous. V was cut by 4 bases and J by 8 bases, with 14 bases left in between. The CDR3 is 13 residues long. From germline, CDR1 is MDHEN and CDR2 SYDVKM. CDR3 loop: CASSSSPGWEAFF. The CDR3 DNA sequence: TGTGCCAGCAGTTCCTCCCCGGGGTGGGAAGCTTTCTTT.

This clonotype has a handful of counts. This CDR3 is CASADTGGGETQYF. CDR3 DNA sequence: TGTGCCAGCGCTGACACAGGGGGCGGCGAGACCCAGTACTTC. The rearrangement links TRBV5-6 to TRBJ2-5, with TRBD1 matching 9 bases. The CDR3 runs to 14 residues. V was pared by 7 bases and J by 5 bases, with 9 bases of the junction left unmatched. The V gene's germline CDR1 is SGHDT and CDR2 YYEEEE. The entire variable domain, with the rest obtained from reference TRBV5-6 and TRBJ2-5, is as follows: DAGVTQSPTHLIKTRGQQVTLRCSPKSGHDTVSWYQQALGQGPQFIFQYYEEEERQRGNFPDRFSGHQFPNYSSELNVNALLLGDSALYLCASADTGGGETQYFGPGTRLLVL.

This clonotype was observed at least ten times. The chain links TRBV29-1 to TRBJ2-4, with a possible D match to TRBD1 (5 bases). V lost 5 bases, J lost 1 base, and 9 bases lay in between. Germline CDR1 is SQVTM and CDR2 is ANQGSEA. The CDR3 spans 13 residues. CDR3 amino acids: CSVRGSAKNIQYF. The DNA for the CDR3 is TGCAGCGTTAGGGGCTCGGCCAAAAACATTCAGTACTTC.

This clonotype was found a few times. This chain uses TRBV2 with TRBJ2-7, with a weak D call TRBD2 (6 bases). Germline V gene data show CDR1 as SNHLY and CDR2 as FYNNEI. The germline V and J ends were trimmed by 6 bases and 2 bases, with 8 bases remaining between them. The CDR3 contains 12 residues. Here the CDR3 DNA reads TGTGCCAGCAGGCCGGGAGCCTACGAGCAGTACTTC. This translates into CASRPGAYEQYF.

The chain has TRBV30 and TRBJ2-2; D may be TRBD1 or TRBD2 (5 bases each). CDR1 GTSNPN and CDR2 SVGIG come from the germline V gene (reference sequence). This CDR3 has 13 amino acids. V shed 1 base and J shed 6 bases, with 9 bases lying between them. The CDR3 is CAWSDGAAGELFF. The CDR3 coding sequence is TGTGCCTGGAGTGACGGGGCGGCCGGGGAGCTGTTTTTT.

In this sample, this clonotype turned up once. J is TRBJ2-7 and V is TRBV2, with D unresolved. This CDR3 is built from 12 residues. Germline CDR1 SNHLY, CDR2 FYNNEI. V was cut by 6 bases and J by 3 bases, with 9 bases left in between. The CDR3 nucleotides are TGTGCCAGCAGAGAACAAATCTACGAGCAGTACTTC. Translation: CASREQIYEQYF.